This section outlines one T cell receptor beta chain sequence together with its context. No antigen is known for it. The CDR3 has 16 amino acids. The V gene's germline CDR1 is SGHAT and CDR2 FQDESV (reference sequence). The J segment lost 4 bases and the V segment lost 5 bases, leaving 9 bases of the junction unmatched. The PCR employed 60 Vbeta primers together with 13 Jbeta primers. Assay used: immunoSEQ multiplex PCR; TCRdb lists only in-frame clones, some missing. The repertoire includes around 200,000 clones, 77% of them detected once, and around 3.4% sits in the top ten. This record belongs to a study of cytomegalovirus exposure and HLA in healthy donors. Findings and limits, study-wide: CMV antigen specificity of a few CMV-associated chains was confirmed in vitro. Relative to equally common others, HLA-associated TCR beta chains showed greater clonal expansion in a later analysis. Many donors carried some public TCRs, although rarity characterized most TCR sequences.

Material: PBMCs. The clonotype originates from a woman in her sixties or seventies in good health and CMV-seropositive. This chain links TRBV11-1 with TRBJ2-3; 10 nucleotides agree with TRBD2. The DNA for the CDR3 is TGTGCCAGCAGCCCCGGGACTAGCGATCGTGCAGATACGCAGTATTTT. Translation gives CASSPGTSDRADTQYF.